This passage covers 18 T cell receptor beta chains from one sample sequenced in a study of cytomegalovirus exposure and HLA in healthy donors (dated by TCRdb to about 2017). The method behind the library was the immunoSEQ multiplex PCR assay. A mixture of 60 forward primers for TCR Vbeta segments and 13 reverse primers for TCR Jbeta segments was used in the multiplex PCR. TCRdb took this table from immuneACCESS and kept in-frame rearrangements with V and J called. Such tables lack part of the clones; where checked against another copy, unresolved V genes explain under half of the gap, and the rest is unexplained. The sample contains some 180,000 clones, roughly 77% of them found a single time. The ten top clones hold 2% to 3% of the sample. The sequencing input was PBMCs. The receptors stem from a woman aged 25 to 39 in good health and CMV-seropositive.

The CDR3 DNA reads as TGCGCCAGCGGGGCAAGCGGGGGGGCTTTCACAGATACGCAGTATTTT. This codes for CASGASGGAFTDTQYF. The chain carries TRBV5-1 and TRBJ2-3, with 10 nucleotides matching TRBD2. The CDR3 has 16 residues. Germline V gene lookup returns CDR1 SGHRS and CDR2 YFSETQ. Trimming removed 7 bases from V and 2 bases from J; junction bases left unmatched: 10.

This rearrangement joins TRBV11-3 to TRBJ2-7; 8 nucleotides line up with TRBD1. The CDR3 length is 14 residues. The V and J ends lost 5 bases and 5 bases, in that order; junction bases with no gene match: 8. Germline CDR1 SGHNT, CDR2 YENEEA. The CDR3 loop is CASSPRTGSDEQYF. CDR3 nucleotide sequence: TGTGCCAGCAGCCCGCGGACAGGGAGCGACGAGCAGTACTTC.

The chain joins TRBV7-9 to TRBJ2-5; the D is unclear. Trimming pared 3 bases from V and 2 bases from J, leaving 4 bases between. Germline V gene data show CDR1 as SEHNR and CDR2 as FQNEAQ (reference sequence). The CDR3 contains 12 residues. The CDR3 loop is CASSFLQETQYF. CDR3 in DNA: TGTGCCAGCAGCTTTCTACAAGAGACCCAGTACTTC. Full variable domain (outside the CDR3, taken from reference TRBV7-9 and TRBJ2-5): DTGVSQNPRHKITKRGQNVTFRCDPISEHNRLYWYRQTLGQGPEFLTYFQNEAQLEKSRLLSDRFSAERPKGSFSTLEIQRTEQGDSAMYLCASSFLQETQYFGPGTRLLVL.

CDR3 amino acids: CASSLGAGGPNEQFF. The CDR3 DNA is TGCGCCAGCAGCTTGGGAGCGGGGGGGCCCAATGAGCAGTTCTTC. The chain employs TRBV5-1 and TRBJ2-1; 10 nucleotides align to TRBD2. V dropped 0 bases and J dropped 6; count of bases not matched to a gene: 3. CDR3 length: 15 residues. Germline CDR1 reads SGHRS; CDR2 reads YFSETQ.

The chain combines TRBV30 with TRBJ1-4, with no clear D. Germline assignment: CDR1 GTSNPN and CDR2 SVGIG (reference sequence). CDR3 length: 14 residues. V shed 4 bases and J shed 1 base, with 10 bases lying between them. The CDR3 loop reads CAWKPAGTNEKLFF. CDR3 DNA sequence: TGTGCCTGGAAACCCGCAGGAACTAATGAAAAACTGTTTTTT.

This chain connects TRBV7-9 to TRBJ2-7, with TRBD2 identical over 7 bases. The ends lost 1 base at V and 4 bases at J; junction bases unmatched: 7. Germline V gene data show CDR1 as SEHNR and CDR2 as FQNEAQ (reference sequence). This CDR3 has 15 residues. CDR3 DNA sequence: TGTGCCAGCAGCTTAGTTGGCGGGGGACCATACGAGCAGTACTTC. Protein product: CASSLVGGGPYEQYF.

CDR3 DNA sequence: TGCGCCAGCAGCCATGTCACAGGGCAAGAGACCCAGTACTTC. Amino acid sequence: CASSHVTGQETQYF. V and J are TRBV4-3 and TRBJ2-5; tentatively, D is TRBD1 (6 bases). The CDR3 extends over 14 amino acids. V shed 3 bases and J shed 2 bases, with 10 bases lying between them. Germline CDR1 is LGHNA and CDR2 is YSLEER.

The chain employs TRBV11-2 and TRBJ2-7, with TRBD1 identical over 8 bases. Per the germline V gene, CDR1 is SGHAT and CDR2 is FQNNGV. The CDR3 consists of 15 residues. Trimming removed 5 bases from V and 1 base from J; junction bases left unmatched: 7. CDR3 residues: CASSPTGGRSYEQYF. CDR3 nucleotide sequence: TGTGCCAGCAGCCCCACAGGGGGTCGATCCTACGAGCAGTACTTC.

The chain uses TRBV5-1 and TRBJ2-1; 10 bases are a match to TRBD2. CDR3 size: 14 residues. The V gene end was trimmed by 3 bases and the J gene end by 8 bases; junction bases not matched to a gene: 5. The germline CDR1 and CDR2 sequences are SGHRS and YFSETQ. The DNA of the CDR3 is TGCGCCAGCAGCTATAGCGGGGGGAGGGATGAGCAGTTCTTC. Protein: CASSYSGGRDEQFF.

The CDR3 loop is CAWTVLGSGNTIYF. Here the CDR3 DNA reads TGTGCCTGGACAGTGCTTGGTTCTGGAAACACCATATATTTT. The V call is TRBV30, the J call TRBJ1-3; D call uncertain. Trimming pared 4 bases from V and 1 base from J, leaving 11 bases between. The CDR3 sequence is 14 residues long. Germline V CDR1 and CDR2: GTSNPN, SVGIG (reference sequence).

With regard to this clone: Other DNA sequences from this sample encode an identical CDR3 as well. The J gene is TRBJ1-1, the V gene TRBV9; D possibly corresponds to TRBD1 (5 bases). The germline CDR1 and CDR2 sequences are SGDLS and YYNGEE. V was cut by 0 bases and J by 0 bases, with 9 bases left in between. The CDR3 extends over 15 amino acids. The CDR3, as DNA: TGTGCCAGCAGCGTAGAGGCAGGGCTGAACACTGAAGCTTTCTTT. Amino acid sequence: CASSVEAGLNTEAFF. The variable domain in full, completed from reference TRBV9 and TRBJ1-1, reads DSGVTQTPKHLITATGQRVTLRCSPRSGDLSVYWYQQSLDQGLQFLIQYYNGEERAKGNILERFSAQQFPDLHSELNLSSLELGDSALYFCASSVEAGLNTEAFFGQGTRLTVV.

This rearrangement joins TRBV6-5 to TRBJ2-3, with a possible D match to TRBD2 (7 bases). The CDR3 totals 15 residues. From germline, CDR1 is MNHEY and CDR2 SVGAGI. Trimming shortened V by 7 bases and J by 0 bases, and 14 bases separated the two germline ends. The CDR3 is CASTRGAYSTDTQYF. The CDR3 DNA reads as TGTGCCAGCACCCGGGGGGCTTATAGCACAGATACGCAGTATTTT.

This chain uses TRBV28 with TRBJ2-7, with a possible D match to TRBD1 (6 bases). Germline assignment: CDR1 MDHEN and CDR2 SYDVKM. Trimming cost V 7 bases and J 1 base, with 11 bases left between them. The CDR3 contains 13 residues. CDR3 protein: CASTEDSSYEQYF. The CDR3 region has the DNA TGTGCCAGCACCGAGGACAGTTCCTACGAGCAGTACTTC.

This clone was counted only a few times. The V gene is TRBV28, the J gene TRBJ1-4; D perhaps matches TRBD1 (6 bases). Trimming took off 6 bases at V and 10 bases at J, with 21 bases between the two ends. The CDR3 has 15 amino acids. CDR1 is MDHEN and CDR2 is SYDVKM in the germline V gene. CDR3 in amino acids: CASSSPGQTGGKLFF. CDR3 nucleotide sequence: TGTGCCAGCAGCTCTCCGGGACAAACGGGGGGAAAACTGTTTTTT.

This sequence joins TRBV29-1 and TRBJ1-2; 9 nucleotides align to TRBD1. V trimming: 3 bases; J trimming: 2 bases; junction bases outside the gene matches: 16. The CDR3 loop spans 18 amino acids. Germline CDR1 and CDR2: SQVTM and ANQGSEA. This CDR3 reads CSVDRGQGRSRPNYGYTF. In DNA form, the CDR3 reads TGCAGCGTTGACCGGGGACAGGGAAGGTCCCGGCCAAACTATGGCTACACCTTC. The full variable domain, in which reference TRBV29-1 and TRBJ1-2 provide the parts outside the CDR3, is SAVISQKPSRDICQRGTSLTIQCQVDSQVTMMFWYRQQPGQSLTLIATANQGSEATYESGFVIDKFPISRPNLTFSTLTVSNMSPEDSSIYLCSVDRGQGRSRPNYGYTFGSGTRLTVV.

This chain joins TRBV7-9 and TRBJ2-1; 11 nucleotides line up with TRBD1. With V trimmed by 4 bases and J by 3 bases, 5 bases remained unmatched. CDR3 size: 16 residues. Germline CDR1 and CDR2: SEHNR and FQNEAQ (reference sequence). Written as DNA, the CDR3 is TGTGCCAGCAGCTCCCGGACAGGGGGCGACTACAATGAGCAGTTCTTC. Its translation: CASSSRTGGDYNEQFF.

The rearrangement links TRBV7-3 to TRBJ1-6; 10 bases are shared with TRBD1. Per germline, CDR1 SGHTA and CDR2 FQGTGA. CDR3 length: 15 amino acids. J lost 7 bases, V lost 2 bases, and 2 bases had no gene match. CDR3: CASSLSGQGNSPLHF. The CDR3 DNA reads TGTGCCAGCAGCTTATCGGGACAGGGGAATTCACCCCTCCACTTT. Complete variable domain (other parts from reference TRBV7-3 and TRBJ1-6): GAGVSQTPSNKVTEKGKYVELRCDPISGHTALYWYRQSLGQGPEFLIYFQGTGAADDSGLPNDRFFAVRPEGSVSTLKIQRTERGDSAVYLCASSLSGQGNSPLHFGNGTRLTVT.

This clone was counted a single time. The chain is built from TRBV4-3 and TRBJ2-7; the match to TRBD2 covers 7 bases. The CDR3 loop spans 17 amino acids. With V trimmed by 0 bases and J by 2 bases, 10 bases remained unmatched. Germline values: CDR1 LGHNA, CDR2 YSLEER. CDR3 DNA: TGCGCCAGCAGCCAAGAAGCTCTGGGGGGGATCCCCTACGAGCAGTACTTC. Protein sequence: CASSQEALGGIPYEQYF.